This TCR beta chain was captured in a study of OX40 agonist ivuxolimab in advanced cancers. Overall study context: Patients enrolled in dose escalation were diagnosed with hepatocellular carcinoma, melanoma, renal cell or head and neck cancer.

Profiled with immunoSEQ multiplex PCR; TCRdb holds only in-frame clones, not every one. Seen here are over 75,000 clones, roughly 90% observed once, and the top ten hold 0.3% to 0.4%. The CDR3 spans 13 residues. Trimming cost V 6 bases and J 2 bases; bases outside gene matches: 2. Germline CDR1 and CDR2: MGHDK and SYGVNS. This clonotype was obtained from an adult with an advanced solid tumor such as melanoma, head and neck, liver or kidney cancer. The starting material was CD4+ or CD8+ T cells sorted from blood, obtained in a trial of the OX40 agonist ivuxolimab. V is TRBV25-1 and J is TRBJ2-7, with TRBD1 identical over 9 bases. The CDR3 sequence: CASRRTGAYEQYF. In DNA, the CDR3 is TGTGCCAGCAGAAGGACAGGGGCCTACGAGCAGTACTTC.